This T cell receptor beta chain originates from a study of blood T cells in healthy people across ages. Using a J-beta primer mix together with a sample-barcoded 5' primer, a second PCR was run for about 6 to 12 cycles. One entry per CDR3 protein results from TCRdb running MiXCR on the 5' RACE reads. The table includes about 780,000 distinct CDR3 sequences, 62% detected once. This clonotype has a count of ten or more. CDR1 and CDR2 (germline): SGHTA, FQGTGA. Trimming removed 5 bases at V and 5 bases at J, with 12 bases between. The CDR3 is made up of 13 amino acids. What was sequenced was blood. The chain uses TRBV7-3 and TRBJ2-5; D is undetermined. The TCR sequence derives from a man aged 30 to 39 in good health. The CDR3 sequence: CASSVSPRETQYF. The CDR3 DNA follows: TGTGCCAGCAGCGTATCCCCGAGGGAGACCCAGTACTTC.